The clone carrying this T cell receptor beta chain appeared a few times. Time point in this sample: patch test 3, about 24 weeks after DPC sensitization. Treatment indicated: therapeutic diphenylcyclopropenone sensitization with weekly scalp DPC. This sample stems from a study of human T cells and chemical hapten exposure. The germline V and J ends were trimmed by 6 bases and 1 base, with 8 bases remaining between them. CDR1 and CDR2 (germline): MDHEN, SYDVKM. The CDR3 runs to 13 residues. TCRdb fed the RACE reads into MiXCR, producing one record per CDR3 protein. In the table there are 90,000 to 140,000 distinct CDR3 sequences, less than 45% of which are singletons.

Material: whole blood, obtained in connection with sensitization to the hapten diphenylcyclopropenone (DPC). This chain connects TRBV28 to TRBJ2-3, with D maybe TRBD1 (6 bases). The origin of this receptor is a man aged 40-49 years with alopecia areata. Some clones in this sample may be carry-over from other donors' samples. CDR3 coding DNA: TGTGCCAGCAGGTCAGGGGGCACAGATACGCAGTATTTT. This sequence encodes CASRSGGTDTQYF.